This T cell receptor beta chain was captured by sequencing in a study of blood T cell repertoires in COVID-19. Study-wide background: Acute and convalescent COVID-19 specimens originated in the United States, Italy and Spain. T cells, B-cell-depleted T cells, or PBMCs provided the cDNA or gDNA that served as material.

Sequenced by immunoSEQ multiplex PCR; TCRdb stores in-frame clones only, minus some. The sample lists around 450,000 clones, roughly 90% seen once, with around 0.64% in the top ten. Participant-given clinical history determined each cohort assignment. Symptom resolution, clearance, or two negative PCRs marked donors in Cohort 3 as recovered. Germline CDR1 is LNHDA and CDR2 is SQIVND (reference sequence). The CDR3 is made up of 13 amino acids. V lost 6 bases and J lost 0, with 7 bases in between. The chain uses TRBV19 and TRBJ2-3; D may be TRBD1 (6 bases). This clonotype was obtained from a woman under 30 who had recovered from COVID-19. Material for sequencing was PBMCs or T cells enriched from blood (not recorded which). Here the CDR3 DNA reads TGTGCCAGTAGGGGGGCTAGCACAGATACGCAGTATTTT. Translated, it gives CASRGASTDTQYF.